This T cell receptor beta chain was found in a study of control samples from healthy donors and cancer patients (dated by TCRdb to about 2020). The library was produced with the immunoSEQ multiplex PCR assay. TCRdb stores this immuneACCESS table with in-frame sequences only. Part of the clones is absent; in the studies checked, under half of the shortfall reflects unresolved V genes, and no reason is known for the rest. Present in this sample are 100,000 or so clones, around four fifths of which were seen just once. The ten largest clones capture roughly an eighth of the sample. V gives up 0 bases and J gives up 3 bases, and the segment between their germline ends measures 15 bases. Per the germline V gene (reference sequence), MNHEY is the CDR1 and SMNVEV is the CDR2. The CDR3 contains 17 residues, cysteine and phenylalanine counted. CDR3 DNA is the only sequence kept; it has 51 bases, read in frame from the first base.

As concerns this clone: Its antigen has not been determined. Nothing much larger sits one base from this clone, and base qualities are not available.

This receptor chain uses TRBV27 and TRBJ1-3; matching of 6 bases hints at TRBD1 as the D gene. Sample: blood. The TCR sequence derives from a woman between 50 and 59 years old in good health. At the DNA level, the sequence is TGTGCCAGCAGTTTATCTCGGGGGCCAGAGGGTGGAAACACCATATATTTT. Its translation reads: CASSLSRGPEGGNTIYF.